The 16 T cell receptor beta chains presented below share a single source sample, sequenced in a study of cytomegalovirus exposure and HLA in healthy donors. Primers for the PCR totalled 60 Vbeta and 13 Jbeta. Clones were sequenced by immunoSEQ multiplex PCR, and TCRdb holds only the in-frame ones, with some missing. Here the sample spans 150,000 or so clones, over 60% being singletons. Material for sequencing was PBMCs. Receptors were obtained from a male donor in good health and CMV-seronegative.

The chain recombines TRBV2 with TRBJ2-3; the D gene is possibly TRBD2 (5 bases). CDR3 length: 13 amino acids. The V end lost 6 bases, the J end lost 3 bases, and 10 bases lay between the germline ends. Per germline, CDR1 SNHLY and CDR2 FYNNEI. The CDR3 region has the DNA TGTGCCAGCAGCGCGGGTCCGACAGATACGCAGTATTTT. Amino acids: CASSAGPTDTQYF. Full variable domain (rest looked up from reference TRBV2 and TRBJ2-3): EPEVTQTPSHQVTQMGQEVILRCVPISNHLYFYWYRQILGQKVEFLVSFYNNEISEKSEIFDDQFSVERPDGSNFTLKIRSTKLEDSAMYFCASSAGPTDTQYFGPGTRLTVL.

This chain uses TRBV5-6 with TRBJ2-1; 8 bases are shared with TRBD1. The CDR3 runs 16 residues. Per germline, CDR1 SGHDT and CDR2 YYEEEE. V was pared by 3 bases and J by 2 bases, with 7 bases of the junction left unmatched. CDR3 sequence reads: CASSSRQGRPYNEQFF. CDR3 in DNA: TGTGCCAGCAGCTCCCGACAGGGGCGCCCCTACAATGAGCAGTTCTTC.

The V call is TRBV7-2, the J call TRBJ1-3; 8 positions agree with TRBD1. V was clipped by 5 bases and J by 3 bases; unmatched bases: 6. Looked up from germline, CDR1 is SGHTA and CDR2 is FQGNSA. This CDR3 contains 15 residues. CDR3 coding DNA: TGTGCCAGCAGCCCCCAGACAGGGGTTGGAAACACCATATATTTT. This codes for CASSPQTGVGNTIYF.

V usage is TRBV11-2 and J usage is TRBJ1-2; no firm D call. CDR3 size: 17 residues. Trimming stripped 3 bases from V and 2 bases from J, with 19 bases between. Germline V gene lookup returns CDR1 SGHAT and CDR2 FQNNGV. CDR3 region: CASSLRRARGTNYGYTF. CDR3 nucleotides: TGTGCCAGCAGCTTGAGGAGGGCTCGTGGAACAAACTATGGCTACACCTTC.

The V call is TRBV2, the J call TRBJ1-5; D remains ambiguous. The CDR3 contains 15 residues. The V gene's germline CDR1 is SNHLY and CDR2 FYNNEI. Between the trimmed V and J ends, which lost 7 bases and 3 bases, there was a span of 16 bases. As DNA, the CDR3 is TGTGCCAGCACCCAACTGGCGGCGGTCAATCAGCCCCAGCATTTT. Protein product: CASTQLAAVNQPQHF.

This rearrangement joins TRBV18 to TRBJ1-1; 8 nucleotides agree with TRBD1. CDR1 is KGHSH, CDR2 LQKENI, per germline. The CDR3 totals 14 residues. With V trimmed by 3 bases and J by 5 bases, 5 bases remained unmatched. CDR3 nucleotides: TGTGCCAGCTCACCGACAGGGGTATGGACTGAAGCTTTCTTT. Its protein is CASSPTGVWTEAFF.

This CDR3 is CASSSSQGNEQFF. The CDR3 DNA follows: TGTGCCAGCAGCTCCTCGCAGGGTAATGAGCAGTTCTTC. The rearrangement links TRBV5-5 to TRBJ2-1, with a weak D call TRBD1 (5 bases). The CDR3 runs 13 residues. The germline V gene has CDR1 SGHKS and CDR2 YYEKEE (reference sequence). Trimming cost V 3 bases and J 7 bases, with 11 bases left between them. Supplemented by reference TRBV5-5 and TRBJ2-1, the full variable domain reads DAGVTQSPTHLIKTRGQQVTLRCSPISGHKSVSWYQQVLGQGPQFIFQYYEKEERGRGNFPDRFSARQFPNYSSELNVNALLLGDSALYLCASSSSQGNEQFFGPGTRLTVL.

The V call is TRBV28, the J call TRBJ2-3; 9 bases match TRBD2. CDR1 is MDHEN and CDR2 is SYDVKM in the germline V gene. The V and J ends lost 7 bases and 3 bases, in that order; junction bases with no gene match: 11. CDR3 length: 16 residues. For the CDR3, the DNA is TGTGCCAGCACCCTCTTGGCGGGGGGGCTAACAGATACGCAGTATTTT. Amino acids: CASTLLAGGLTDTQYF.

This clone appeared a single time. The chain carries TRBV18 and TRBJ1-5; the D gene is possibly TRBD1 (5 bases). Germline CDR1 is KGHSH and CDR2 is LQKENI. Trimming shortened V by 4 bases and J by 1 base, and 8 bases separated the two germline ends. The CDR3 runs to 14 residues. CDR3 nucleotide sequence: TGTGCCAGCTCACTACAGGAGAGCAATCAGCCCCAGCATTTT. It specifies CASSLQESNQPQHF.

The chain recombines TRBV5-4 with TRBJ1-2; 8 bases are shared with TRBD1. V shed 4 bases, J shed 5 bases, and the junction held 13 bases outside the gene matches. Germline V CDR1 and CDR2: SGHNT, YYREEE (reference sequence). CDR3 length equals 16 residues. CDR3 nucleotide sequence: TGTGCCAGCAGCCCCACGAGGTCGGGACAGGATTATGGCTACACCTTC. It codes for CASSPTRSGQDYGYTF.

This clone was seen only a few times. The V gene is TRBV7-2, the J gene TRBJ1-4, with D possibly being TRBD1 (6 bases). Trimming took off 5 bases at V and 2 bases at J, with 21 bases between the two ends. Germline lookup yields CDR1 SGHTA and CDR2 FQGNSA. The CDR3 spans 18 residues. CDR3 DNA sequence: TGTGCCAGCAGCCTTCGTGTATTAGACAGGCTGACTAATGAAAAACTGTTTTTT. Translating it yields CASSLRVLDRLTNEKLFF.

The chain is built from TRBV28 and TRBJ1-5, with unresolved D. There are 18 residues in the CDR3. Trimming cost V 4 bases and J 3 bases, with 22 bases left between them. The V gene's germline CDR1 is MDHEN and CDR2 SYDVKM. The CDR3 region is CASSSPMGGVHINQPQHF. DNA for the CDR3: TGTGCCAGCAGTTCCCCTATGGGCGGGGTCCATATCAATCAGCCCCAGCATTTT.

The rearrangement links TRBV4-3 to TRBJ2-7; D perhaps matches TRBD2 (6 bases). The CDR3 runs 13 residues. V was clipped by 3 bases and J by 3 bases, with 9 bases between them. The germline V gene has CDR1 LGHNA and CDR2 YSLEER. In DNA, the CDR3 is TGCGCCAGCAGCCACAGGACTAACTACGAGCAGTACTTC. Amino acids: CASSHRTNYEQYF.

The CDR3 sequence: CASSLVAPASYNEQFF. The CDR3 DNA sequence: TGCGCCAGCAGCTTGGTAGCCCCCGCCTCCTACAATGAGCAGTTCTTC. The rearrangement links TRBV5-1 to TRBJ2-1; no firm D call. Trimming shortened V by 0 bases and J by 0 bases, and 10 bases separated the two germline ends. There are 16 residues in the CDR3. In germline, CDR1 is SGHRS, CDR2 YFSETQ.

This chain uses TRBV7-9 with TRBJ1-1; 9 bases line up with TRBD1. The CDR3 is 15 amino acids. Germline V gives CDR1 SEHNR, CDR2 FQNEAQ (reference sequence). V gave up 6 bases and J gave up 3 bases; unmatched junction bases: 8. The CDR3 loop is CASRLPGQGDTEAFF. DNA of the CDR3: TGTGCCAGCAGACTTCCGGGACAGGGTGACACTGAAGCTTTCTTT.

The V gene is TRBV7-8, the J gene TRBJ2-7; 7 bases align to TRBD2. The germline V gene has CDR1 SGHVS and CDR2 FQNEAQ. Germline trimming cut 6 bases from V and 6 bases from J; bases unmatched to any gene: 11. There are 14 residues in the CDR3. The chain's CDR3 is CASRRLGEGLEQYF. In DNA form, the CDR3 reads TGTGCCAGCAGGCGATTGGGGGAGGGGCTCGAGCAGTACTTC.